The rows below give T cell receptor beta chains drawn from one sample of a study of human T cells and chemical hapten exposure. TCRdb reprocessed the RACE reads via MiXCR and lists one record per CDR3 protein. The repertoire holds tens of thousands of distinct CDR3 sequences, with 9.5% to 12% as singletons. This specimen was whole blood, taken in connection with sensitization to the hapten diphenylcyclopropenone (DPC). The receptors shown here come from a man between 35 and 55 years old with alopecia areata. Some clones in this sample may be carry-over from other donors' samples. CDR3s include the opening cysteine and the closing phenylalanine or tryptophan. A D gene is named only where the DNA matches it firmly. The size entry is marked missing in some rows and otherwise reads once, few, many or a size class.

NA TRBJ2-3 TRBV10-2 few TGCGCCACCGAGGGGGGACTCACAGATACGCAGTATTTT CATEGGLTDTQYF
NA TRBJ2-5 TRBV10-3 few TGTGCCATCACCCGACAGATCCAAGAGACCCAGTACTTC CAITRQIQETQYF
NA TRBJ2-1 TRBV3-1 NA TGTGCCAGCAGCCAAGATATTATCTCCTACAATGAGCAGTTCTTC CASSQDIISYNEQFF
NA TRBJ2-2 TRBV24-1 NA TGTGCCACCAGTGCAGCGAACACCGGGGAGCTGTTTTTT CATSAANTGELFF
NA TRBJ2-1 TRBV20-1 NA TGCAGTGCTCCCCCTAGCGTCAACACCAATGAGCAGTTCTTC CSAPPSVNTNEQFF
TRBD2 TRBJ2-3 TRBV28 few TGTGCCAGCAGTTCTACACTAGCGGGGGGCGTAGATACGCAGTATTTT CASSSTLAGGVDTQYF
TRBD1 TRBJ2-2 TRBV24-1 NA TGTGCCACCAGGGACAGGGGATCGAACACCGGGGAGCTGTTTTTT CATRDRGSNTGELFF
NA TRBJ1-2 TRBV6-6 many TGTGCCAGCACGGACGGGAGGGCTCCTGGCTACACCTTC CASTDGRAPGYTF
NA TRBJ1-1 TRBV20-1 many TGCAGTGCTAGAGTAGGACAGAAGAACACTGAAGCTTTCTTT CSARVGQKNTEAFF
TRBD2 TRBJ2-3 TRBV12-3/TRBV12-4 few TGTGCCAGCAGTCATAGCGGGAGCACAGATACGCAGTATTTT CASSHSGSTDTQYF
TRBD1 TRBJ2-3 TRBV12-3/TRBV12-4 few TGTGCCAGCAGACCTACAGACAGGGGTTACACAGATACGCAGTATTTT CASRPTDRGYTDTQYF
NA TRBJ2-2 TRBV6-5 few TGTGCCAGCAGCCGAAGCGGGAACACCGGGGAGCTGTTTTTT CASSRSGNTGELFF
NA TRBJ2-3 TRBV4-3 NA TGCGCCAGCAGCCAAGCAGCCGGGAGTGGCACAGATACGCAGTATTTT CASSQAAGSGTDTQYF
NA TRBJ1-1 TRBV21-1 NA TGTGCCAGCAGCAAAAGGAGGGACCTGGGCACTGAAGCTTTCTTT CASSKRRDLGTEAFF
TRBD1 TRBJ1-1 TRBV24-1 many TGTGCCACCAGTGGCCTCGACAGGGCCGAAGCTTTCTTT CATSGLDRAEAFF
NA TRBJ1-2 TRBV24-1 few TGTGCCACCAGTGTCGGGGGGTCTAACTATGGCTACACCTTC CATSVGGSNYGYTF
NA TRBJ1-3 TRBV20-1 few TGCAGTGCTAGAGATCCCGTCAGGAGTGCTGGAAACACCATATATTTT CSARDPVRSAGNTIYF
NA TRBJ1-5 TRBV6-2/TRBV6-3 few TGTGCCAGCAGTTACGAGGGTCGGTCCCAGCATTTT CASSYEGRSQHF
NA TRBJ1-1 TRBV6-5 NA TGTGCCAGCAGCCCCGACACGGCCCCCCCTGAAGCTTTCTTT CASSPDTAPPEAFF
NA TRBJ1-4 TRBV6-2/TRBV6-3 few TGTGCCAGCGGGGATGGCCAGGCGAATGAAAAACTGTTTTTT CASGDGQANEKLFF
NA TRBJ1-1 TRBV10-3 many TGTGCCATCAGTGAGTCTGAGGTAGACACTGAAGCTTTCTTT CAISESEVDTEAFF
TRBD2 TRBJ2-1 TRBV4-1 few TGCGCCAGCAGCCCTCCCGCCGGGGAGGGCCGGGAGCAGTTCTTC CASSPPAGEGREQFF
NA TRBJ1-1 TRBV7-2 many TGTGCCAGCAGCTTTTCCTTAGGACGCGCTGAAGCTTTCTTT CASSFSLGRAEAFF
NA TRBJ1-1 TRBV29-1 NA TGCAGCGTTGTGGAGCACACTGAAGCTTTCTTT CSVVEHTEAFF
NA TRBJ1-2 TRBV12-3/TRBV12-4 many TGTGCCAGCAGTAGAGGGGCAGACAACTATGGCTACACCTTC CASSRGADNYGYTF
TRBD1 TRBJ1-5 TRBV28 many TGTGCCAGCGTAACAGGGGGCAATCAGCCCCAGCATTTT CASVTGGNQPQHF
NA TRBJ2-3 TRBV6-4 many TGTGCCAGCAGTGACTCTATAGCGGCAGATACGCAGTATTTT CASSDSIAADTQYF
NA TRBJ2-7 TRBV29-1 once TGCAGCGTTGTTTTAGGGGGGCAATACGAGCAGTACTTC CSVVLGGQYEQYF
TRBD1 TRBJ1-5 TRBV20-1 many TGCAGTGCTAGCGTCACCAAGGGGGCTGGGCAGCCCCAGCATTTT CSASVTKGAGQPQHF
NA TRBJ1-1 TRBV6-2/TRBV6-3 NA TGTGCCAGCAGTATTGGACCGGGTGGTCGGACTGAAGCTTTCTTT CASSIGPGGRTEAFF
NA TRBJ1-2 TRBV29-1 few TGCAGCGTTGACCCAAGTGGGGGCGGCTACACCTTC CSVDPSGGGYTF
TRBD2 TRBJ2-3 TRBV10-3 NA TGTGCCATCAGAAGTGCGACAGGCGGGAGGACCACAGATACGCAGTATTTT CAIRSATGGRTTDTQYF
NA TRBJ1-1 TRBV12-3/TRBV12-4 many TGTGCCAGCAGTCGTGGGGTCCCTCAAGCTGAAGCTTTCTTT CASSRGVPQAEAFF
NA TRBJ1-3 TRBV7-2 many TGTGCCAGCAGCCCAGGGTTAATTAACACCATATATTTT CASSPGLINTIYF
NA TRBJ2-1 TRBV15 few TGTGCCACCAGCGTAGAGGTCGGTGAGCAGTTCTTC CATSVEVGEQFF
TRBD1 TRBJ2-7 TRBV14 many TGTGCCAGCAGCCAGACAGGGCGGCAGTACTTC CASSQTGRQYF
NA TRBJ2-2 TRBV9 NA TGTGCCAGCAGCGAGGGAGGTGCGAACACCGGGGAGCTGTTTTTT CASSEGGANTGELFF
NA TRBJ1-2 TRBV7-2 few TGTGCCAGCAGCTTAGCAAATTCGGGCTACACCTTC CASSLANSGYTF
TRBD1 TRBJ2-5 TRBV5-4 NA TGTGCCAGCAGCTTGGGACAGGGGGGCCAAGAGACCCAGTACTTC CASSLGQGGQETQYF
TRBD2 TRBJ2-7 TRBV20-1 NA TGCAGTGCTAGACTCCGGGAGGGCCCTTACGAGCAGTACTTC CSARLREGPYEQYF
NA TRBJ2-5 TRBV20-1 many TGCAGTGCTAGAGATTCCGGCGGGGCCTCCCAAGAGACCCAGTACTTC CSARDSGGASQETQYF
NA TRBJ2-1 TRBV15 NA TGTGCCACCAGCAGAGTAGCCACCGACAATGAGCAGTTCTTC CATSRVATDNEQFF
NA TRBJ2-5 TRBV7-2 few TGTGCCAGTACCCTGACTGTAAAGGAGACCCAGTACTTC CASTLTVKETQYF
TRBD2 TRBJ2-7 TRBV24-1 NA TGTGCCACCAGTGACCGTACTAGCGGGAGTCTCTACGAGCAGTACTTC CATSDRTSGSLYEQYF
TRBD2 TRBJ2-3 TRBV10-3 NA TGTGCCATCACCCCCGGGCGGGGGGACACAGATACGCAGTATTTT CAITPGRGDTDTQYF
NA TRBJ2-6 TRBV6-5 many TGTGCCAGCAGTTTAGATGCCGTAGTCTCTGGGGCCAACGTCCTGACTTTC CASSLDAVVSGANVLTF
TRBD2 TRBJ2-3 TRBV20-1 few TGCAGTGCCACCCGGACTAGCGGGAGCACAGATACGCAGTATTTT CSATRTSGSTDTQYF
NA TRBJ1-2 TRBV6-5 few TGTGCCAGCAGTTACCATCGGGCGGACTATGGCTACACCTTC CASSYHRADYGYTF
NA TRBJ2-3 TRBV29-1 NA TGCAGCGGCGGGGAATTCCCCACAGATACGCAGTATTTT CSGGEFPTDTQYF
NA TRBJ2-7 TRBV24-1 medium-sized TGTGCCACCAGTGCGAGGCCAAACGGGGAGCAGTACTTC CATSARPNGEQYF
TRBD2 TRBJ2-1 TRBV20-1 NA TGCAGTGCCCCCGGGACTAGCCCCTACAATGAGCAGTTCTTC CSAPGTSPYNEQFF
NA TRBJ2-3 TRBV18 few TGTGCCAGCTCACCCATACCGGGACAAATCACAGATACGCAGTATTTT CASSPIPGQITDTQYF
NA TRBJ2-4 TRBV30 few TGTGCCTGGAGTACCGCTGACGACGAAGGGTACTTC CAWSTADDEGYF
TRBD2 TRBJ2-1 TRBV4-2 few TGTGCCAGCAGCCCCAGCGGGAGTGACTACAATGAGCAGTTCTTC CASSPSGSDYNEQFF
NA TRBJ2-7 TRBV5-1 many TGCGCCAGCACTAGAGGAACAGGGAGTGTCGACGAGCAGTACTTC CASTRGTGSVDEQYF
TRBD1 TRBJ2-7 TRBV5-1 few TGCGCCAGCAGCCCGGACAGGGGACCCTCCTACGAGCAGTACTTC CASSPDRGPSYEQYF
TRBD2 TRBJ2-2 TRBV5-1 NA TGCGCCAGCAGGGGGACTAGCGGTGGAACCGGGGAGCTGTTTTTT CASRGTSGGTGELFF
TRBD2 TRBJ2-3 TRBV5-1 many TGCGCCAGCAGCTTGTTAGGGACCAGGACTAGCGGGAGTCCAGATACGCAGTATTTT CASSLLGTRTSGSPDTQYF
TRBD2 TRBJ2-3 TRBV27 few TGTGCCAGCAGTCTTCGACTAGCGGGAGGGCCGGATACGCAGTATTTT CASSLRLAGGPDTQYF
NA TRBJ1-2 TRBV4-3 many TGCGCCAGCAGCCAAGATGGCGGCAGGGGTTATGGCTACACCTTC CASSQDGGRGYGYTF